This T cell receptor (beta chain) stems from a study of blood T cell repertoires in COVID-19. On the study more broadly: PBMCs, B-cell-depleted T cells, or T cells were the source of the cDNA or gDNA that made up the material.

The CDR3 is made up of 13 amino acids. V lost 1 base to trimming and J lost 4 bases, with 6 bases between them. Germline CDR1 MNHEY, CDR2 SVGEGT. Libraries were prepared by immunoSEQ multiplex PCR; TCRdb keeps only in-frame clonotypes and omits some of them. The profile shows about 130,000 clones, around 89% of them singletons. Enrolled during active infection, Seattle patients were then followed longitudinally. The source is a man in his sixties with COVID-19, enrolled during active disease. V usage is TRBV6-2 or TRBV6-3 and J usage is TRBJ2-3, with no clear D. Input material: peripheral blood. This CDR3 is CASSYLQADTQYF. In nucleotides, the CDR3 is TGTGCCAGCAGTTACTTGCAGGCAGATACGCAGTATTTT.